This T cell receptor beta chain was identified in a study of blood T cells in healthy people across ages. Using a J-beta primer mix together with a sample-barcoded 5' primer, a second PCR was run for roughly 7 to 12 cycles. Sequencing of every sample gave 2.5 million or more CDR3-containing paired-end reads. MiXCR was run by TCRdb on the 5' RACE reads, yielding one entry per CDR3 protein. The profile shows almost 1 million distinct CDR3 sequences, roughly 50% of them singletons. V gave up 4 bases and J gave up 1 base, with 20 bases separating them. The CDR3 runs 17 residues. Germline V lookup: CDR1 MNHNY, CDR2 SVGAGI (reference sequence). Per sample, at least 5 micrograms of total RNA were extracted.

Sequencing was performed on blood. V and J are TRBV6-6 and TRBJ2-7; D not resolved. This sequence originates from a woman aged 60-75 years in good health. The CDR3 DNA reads TGTGCCAGCAGTTCATCAGGTCAAGGGCATCTTTCCTACGAGCAGTACTTC. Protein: CASSSSGQGHLSYEQYF.